This T cell receptor (beta chain) comes out of a study of blood T cell repertoires in COVID-19. Study background: Sites across the United States, Italy and Spain contributed samples from acute and convalescent COVID-19. The cDNA or gDNA used as material had been derived from T cells, B-cell-depleted T cells, or PBMCs.

The V end was cut by 4 bases, the J end by 2 bases, with 2 bases between. This CDR3 contains 11 residues. CDR1 and CDR2 from the germline V gene are MDHEN and SYDVKM. Per the original data handling: By means of reference gene primer amplification, nucleated cell counts were estimated. The table came from immunoSEQ multiplex PCR; TCRdb's copy has only in-frame clones and leaves some out. That table gives V, J and clone size, and the DNA gave D and trimming. The repertoire has 200,000 to 250,000 clones, about 90% of them found once; the top ten carry approximately 2.6%. The rearrangement links TRBV28 to TRBJ2-5; no clear D gene. The clonotype was recovered from a woman in her sixties with acute or convalescent COVID-19. Sequencing was done on a sample of peripheral blood. In nucleotides, the CDR3 is TGTGCCAGCAGTTCTCAAGAGACCCAGTACTTC. It codes for CASSSQETQYF.